A single sample gave rise to the 15 T cell receptor beta chains below, sequenced in a study of T cells expressing NK-cell markers. Using the 5' RACE reads, TCRdb records one entry per CDR3 protein without DNA. Recorded for this sample: approximately 22,000 distinct CDR3 sequences. The sample comprised blood T cells: a sorted CD56 or NKG2C T cell subset, CD4+ or CD8+ T cells, or bulk PBMC T cells (not recorded which). These receptors all stem from a man aged 18 to 70 in good health.

The chain combines TRBV12-3 or TRBV12-4 with TRBJ2-7. There are 14 residues in the CDR3. The CDR3 spells CASSLGGSIGEQYF.

The chain recombines TRBV7-9 with TRBJ2-5; there is no DNA to check the TCRdb D call of TRBD2. Germline V gene lookup returns CDR1 SEHNR and CDR2 FQNEAQ (reference sequence). The CDR3 covers 17 residues. CDR3 region: CASSWKSGTNNKETQYF.

The CDR3 here is CASSPSYNEQFF. The genes are TRBV19 and TRBJ2-1. Germline loops: CDR1 LNHDA, CDR2 SQIVND (reference sequence). The CDR3 contains 12 residues.

The V and J genes are TRBV5-4 and TRBJ1-2; TCRdb's D gene call, TRBD1, goes unchecked for lack of DNA. The CDR3 contains 14 residues. Per germline, CDR1 SGHNT and CDR2 YYREEE (reference sequence). The CDR3 sequence: CASSLGQGDYGYTF.

This chain links TRBV12-3 or TRBV12-4 with TRBJ2-7; with no DNA, the TCRdb D assignment of TRBD2 cannot be verified. This CDR3 is built from 15 residues. The CDR3 sequence is CASSLAGGQSDEQYF.

V and J are TRBV9 and TRBJ2-5; TCRdb designates TRBD1, a call that cannot be tested without DNA. The CDR3 contains 17 residues. Germline V gives CDR1 SGDLS, CDR2 YYNGEE. The CDR3 reads CASSPSAARQGKETQYF.

CDR3: CASSFSGTGPYGYTF. This chain links TRBV12-3 or TRBV12-4 with TRBJ1-2; TCRdb lists TRBD1, though no DNA is available to test this call. The CDR3 loop spans 15 amino acids.

The rearrangement joins TRBV5-1 to TRBJ1-4; TCRdb's assignment of TRBD1 cannot be checked, as there is no DNA. Germline values: CDR1 SGHRS, CDR2 YFSETQ. CDR3 length: 15 amino acids. The CDR3: CASSLRTPTNEKLFF.

The V gene is TRBV11-2, the J gene TRBJ2-5; with no DNA, the TCRdb D assignment of TRBD2 cannot be verified. Germline assignment: CDR1 SGHAT and CDR2 FQNNGV. The CDR3 is made up of 16 amino acids. This chain's CDR3 is CASRGLAGGRQETQYF.

This sequence joins TRBV20-1 and TRBJ1-4; lacking DNA, the TRBD1 call made by TCRdb goes unchecked. The CDR3 has 14 residues. Germline loops: CDR1 DFQATT, CDR2 SNEGSKA (reference sequence). CDR3 amino acids: CSAPWPRGREKLFF.

This chain's CDR3 is CASKGLAIRIYNEQFF. This rearrangement joins TRBV2 to TRBJ2-1; TCRdb designates TRBD2, a call that cannot be tested without DNA. The CDR3 runs 16 residues. Germline V gene data show CDR1 as SNHLY and CDR2 as FYNNEI.

The V and J genes are TRBV7-9 and TRBJ2-1. CDR3 size: 15 residues. The germline gives CDR1 SEHNR, CDR2 FQNEAQ (reference sequence). CDR3 in amino acids: CASRAQSSSYNEQFF. Full variable domain (missing parts from reference TRBV7-9 and TRBJ2-1): DTGVSQNPRHKITKRGQNVTFRCDPISEHNRLYWYRQTLGQGPEFLTYFQNEAQLEKSRLLSDRFSAERPKGSFSTLEIQRTEQGDSAMYLCASRAQSSSYNEQFFGPGTRLTVL.

The J gene is TRBJ2-5, the V gene TRBV11-2; the TCRdb call, TRBD1, lacks DNA for checking. The CDR3 covers 13 residues. Germline assignment: CDR1 SGHAT and CDR2 FQNNGV. CDR3 sequence reads: CASSISGGKTQYF. The whole variable domain, filled in from reference TRBV11-2 and TRBJ2-5, reads EAGVAQSPRYKIIEKRQSVAFWCNPISGHATLYWYQQILGQGPKLLIQFQNNGVVDDSQLPKDRFSAERLKGVDSTLKIQPAKLEDSAVYLCASSISGGKTQYFGPGTRLLVL.

This clonotype counts as medium-sized by frequency. The CDR3 sequence is CSVEEKAGSSYEQYF. The J gene is TRBJ2-7, the V gene TRBV29-1; TCRdb returns TRBD2, unconfirmable since there is no DNA. Germline V gene lookup returns CDR1 SQVTM and CDR2 ANQGSEA. This CDR3 comprises 15 residues.

The chain couples TRBV6-5 to TRBJ2-1; TCRdb outputs TRBD1, but without DNA this stays unchecked. The CDR3 is made up of 14 amino acids. CDR1 is MNHEY, CDR2 SVGAGI, per germline. The CDR3 sequence: CASSYAGANNEQFF.